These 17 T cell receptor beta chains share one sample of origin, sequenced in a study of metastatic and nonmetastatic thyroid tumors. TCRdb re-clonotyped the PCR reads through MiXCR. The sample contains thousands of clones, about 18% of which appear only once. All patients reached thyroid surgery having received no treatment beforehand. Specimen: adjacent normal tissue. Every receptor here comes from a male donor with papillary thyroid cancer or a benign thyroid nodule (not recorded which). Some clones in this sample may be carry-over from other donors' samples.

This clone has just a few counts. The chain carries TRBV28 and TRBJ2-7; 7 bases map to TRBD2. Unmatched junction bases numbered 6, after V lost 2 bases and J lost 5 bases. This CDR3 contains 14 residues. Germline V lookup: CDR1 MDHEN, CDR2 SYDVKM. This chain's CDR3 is CASSLVGGPHEQYF. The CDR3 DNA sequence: TGTGCCAGCAGTTTAGTGGGAGGGCCCCACGAGCAGTACTTC. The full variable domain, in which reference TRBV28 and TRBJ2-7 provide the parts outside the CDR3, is DVKVTQSSRYLVKRTGEKVFLECVQDMDHENMFWYRQDPGLGLRLIYFSYDVKMKEKGDIPEGYSVSREKKERFSLILESASTNQTSMYLCASSLVGGPHEQYFGPGTRLTVT.

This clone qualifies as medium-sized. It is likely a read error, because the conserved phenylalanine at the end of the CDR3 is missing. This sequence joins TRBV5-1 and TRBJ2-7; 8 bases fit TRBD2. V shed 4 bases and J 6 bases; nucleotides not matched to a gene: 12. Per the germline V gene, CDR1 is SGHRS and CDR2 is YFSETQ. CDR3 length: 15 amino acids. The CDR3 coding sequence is TGCGCCAGCAGCCCACTAAGCGGGAGTTCAGCCGAGCAGTACTCC. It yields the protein CASSPLSGSSAEQYS.

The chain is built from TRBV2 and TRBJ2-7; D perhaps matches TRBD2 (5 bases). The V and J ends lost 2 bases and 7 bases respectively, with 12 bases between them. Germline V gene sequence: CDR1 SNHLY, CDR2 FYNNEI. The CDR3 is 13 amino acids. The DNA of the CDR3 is TGTGCCAGCAGTGAACCGGGAAGATCGGAGCAGTACTTC. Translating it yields CASSEPGRSEQYF. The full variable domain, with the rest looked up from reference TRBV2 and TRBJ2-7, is EPEVTQTPSHQVTQMGQEVILRCVPISNHLYFYWYRQILGQKVEFLVSFYNNEISEKSEIFDDQFSVERPDGSNFTLKIRSTKLEDSAMYFCASSEPGRSEQYFGPGTRLTVT.

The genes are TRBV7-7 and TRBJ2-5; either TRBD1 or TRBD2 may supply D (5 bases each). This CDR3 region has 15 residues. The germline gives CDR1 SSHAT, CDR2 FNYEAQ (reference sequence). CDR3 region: CANSRDPGSGETQYF. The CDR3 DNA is TGTGCTAACAGCAGGGACCCGGGGTCAGGAGAGACCCAGTACTTC.

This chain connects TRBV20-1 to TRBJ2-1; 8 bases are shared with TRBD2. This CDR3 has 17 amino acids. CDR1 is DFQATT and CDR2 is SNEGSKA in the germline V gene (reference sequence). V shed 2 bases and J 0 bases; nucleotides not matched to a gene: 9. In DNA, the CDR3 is TGCAGTGCTAGACCCAGCGGGGGCCGAAGCTCCTACAATGAGCAGTTCTTC. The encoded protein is CSARPSGGRSSYNEQFF.

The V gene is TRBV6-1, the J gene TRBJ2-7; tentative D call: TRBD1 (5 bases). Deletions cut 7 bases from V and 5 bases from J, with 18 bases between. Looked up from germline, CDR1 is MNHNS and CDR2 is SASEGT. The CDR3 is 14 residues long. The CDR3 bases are TGTGCCAGCAAACTGTCCCAGGGTTTGAACGAGCAGTACTTC. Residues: CASKLSQGLNEQYF.

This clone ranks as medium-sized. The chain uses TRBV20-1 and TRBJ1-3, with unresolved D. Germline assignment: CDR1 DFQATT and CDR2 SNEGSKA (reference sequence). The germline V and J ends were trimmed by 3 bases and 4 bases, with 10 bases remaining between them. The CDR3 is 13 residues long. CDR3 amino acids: CSASRATGNTIYF. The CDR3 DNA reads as TGCAGTGCTAGTAGGGCGACAGGAAACACCATATATTTT.

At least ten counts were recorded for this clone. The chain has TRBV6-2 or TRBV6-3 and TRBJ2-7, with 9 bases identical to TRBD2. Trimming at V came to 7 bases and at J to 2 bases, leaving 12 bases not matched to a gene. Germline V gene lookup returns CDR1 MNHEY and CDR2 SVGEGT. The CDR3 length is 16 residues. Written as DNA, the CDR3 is TGTGCCAGCACCGCAGTAAGCGGGGGGAACACCTACGAGCAGTACTTC. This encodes CASTAVSGGNTYEQYF.

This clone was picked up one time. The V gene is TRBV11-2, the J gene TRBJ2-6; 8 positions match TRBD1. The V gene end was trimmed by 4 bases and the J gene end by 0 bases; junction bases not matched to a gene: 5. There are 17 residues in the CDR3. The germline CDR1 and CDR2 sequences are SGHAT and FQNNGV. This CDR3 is CASSYSGGISGANVLTF. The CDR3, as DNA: TGTGCCAGCAGCTATTCAGGGGGCATCTCTGGGGCCAACGTCCTGACTTTC.

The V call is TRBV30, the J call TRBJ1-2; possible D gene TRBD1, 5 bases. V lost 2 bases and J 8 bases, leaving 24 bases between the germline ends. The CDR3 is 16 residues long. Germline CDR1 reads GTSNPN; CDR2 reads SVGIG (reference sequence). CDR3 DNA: TGTGCCTGGAGTATTAAGGAGGGTGTTCGGGGGAGCGGCTACACCTTC. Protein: CAWSIKEGVRGSGYTF. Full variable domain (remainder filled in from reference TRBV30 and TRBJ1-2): SQTIHQWPATLVQPVGSPLSLECTVEGTSNPNLYWYRQAAGRGLQLLFYSVGIGQISSEVPQNLSASRPQDRQFILSSKKLLLSDSGFYLCAWSIKEGVRGSGYTFGSGTRLTVV.

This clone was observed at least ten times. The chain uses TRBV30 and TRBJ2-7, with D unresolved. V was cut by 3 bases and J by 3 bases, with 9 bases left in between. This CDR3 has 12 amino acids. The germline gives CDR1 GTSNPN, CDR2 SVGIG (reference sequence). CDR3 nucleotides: TGTGCCTGGAGAGCCAGCCACTACGAGCAGTACTTC. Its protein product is CAWRASHYEQYF.

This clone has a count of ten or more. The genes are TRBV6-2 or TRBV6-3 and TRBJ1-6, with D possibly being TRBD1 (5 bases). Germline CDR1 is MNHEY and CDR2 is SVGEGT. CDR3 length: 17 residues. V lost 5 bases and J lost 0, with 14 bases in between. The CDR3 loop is CASSPQGWSSYNSPLHF. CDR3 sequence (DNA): TGTGCCAGCAGTCCGCAGGGATGGAGCTCCTATAATTCACCCCTCCACTTT.

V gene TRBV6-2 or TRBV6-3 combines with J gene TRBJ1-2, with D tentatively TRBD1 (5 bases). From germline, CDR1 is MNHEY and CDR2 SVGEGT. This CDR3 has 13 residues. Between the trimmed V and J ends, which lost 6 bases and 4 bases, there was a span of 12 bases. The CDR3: CASRADRGYGYTF. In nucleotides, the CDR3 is TGTGCCAGCAGAGCCGACAGAGGCTATGGCTACACCTTC.

CDR3 DNA sequence: TGTGCCAGCAGCTCCACCGGGACGACAGCCCCAGGTGGCTACACCTTC. It encodes CASSSTGTTAPGGYTF. The gene calls are TRBV7-8 and TRBJ1-2; TRBD1 might be the D (5 bases). Germline loops: CDR1 SGHVS, CDR2 FQNEAQ. V lost 4 bases, J lost 7 bases, and 22 bases lay in between. CDR3 length: 16 amino acids.

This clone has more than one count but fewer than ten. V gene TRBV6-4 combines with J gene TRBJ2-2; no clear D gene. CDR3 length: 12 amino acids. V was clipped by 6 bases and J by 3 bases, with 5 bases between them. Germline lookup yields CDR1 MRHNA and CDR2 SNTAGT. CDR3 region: CASRQYTGELFF. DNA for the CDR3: TGTGCCAGCAGACAGTACACCGGGGAGCTGTTTTTT.

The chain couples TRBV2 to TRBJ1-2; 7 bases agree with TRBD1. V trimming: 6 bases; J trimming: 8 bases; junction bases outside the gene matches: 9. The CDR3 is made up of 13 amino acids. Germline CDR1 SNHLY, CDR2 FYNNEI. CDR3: CASRKTGEGGYTF. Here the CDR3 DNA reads TGTGCCAGCAGGAAAACAGGGGAAGGGGGCTACACCTTC.

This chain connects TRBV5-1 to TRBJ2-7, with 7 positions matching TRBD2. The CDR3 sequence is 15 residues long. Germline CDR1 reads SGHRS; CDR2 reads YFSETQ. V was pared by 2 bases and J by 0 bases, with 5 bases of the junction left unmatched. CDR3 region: CASSFGTTDSYEQYF. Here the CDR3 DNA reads TGCGCCAGCAGCTTCGGGACTACCGACTCCTACGAGCAGTACTTC.